Detailed here is one TCR beta chain. The CDR3 length is 16 residues. The germline V gene has CDR1 SGHRS and CDR2 YFSETQ. V dropped 3 bases and J dropped 0; count of bases not matched to a gene: 7. The data were taken from a study of control samples from healthy donors and cancer patients. Sequenced by immunoSEQ multiplex PCR; TCRdb stores in-frame clones only, minus some. The data hold 130,000 or so clones, with 92% observed a single time. Sample: blood. The rearrangement joins TRBV5-1 to TRBJ2-3; 7 bases match TRBD2. The sequence was obtained from a woman aged 45-60 years in good health. The chain's CDR3 is CASSSRGSGSTDTQYF. As DNA, the CDR3 is TGCGCCAGCAGCTCCCGGGGTAGCGGGAGCACAGATACGCAGTATTTT.